The following is a T cell receptor beta chain sequence with its context. This clonotype was found a few times. Its target antigen remains unknown. Within one base of it there is no much larger clone, and no base qualities were kept. Synthesis of TCR cDNA relied on 5'RACE template switching, a step that introduced a universal primer site along with unique molecular identifiers. Priming for cDNA synthesis came from both the TCR alpha and TCR beta constant segments. Libraries were amplified in two PCR steps, with sample barcodes and sequencing adapters added in the second step. Libraries were sequenced on Illumina HiSeq 2500 (2x100 bp) or NovaSeq (2x150 bp). The study's own analysis went as follows. Demultiplexing of reads and collapsing into UMI consensus sequences were performed with MIGEC, and V(D)J alignment was carried out with MiXCR. Vaccine-responding clonotypes were identified with edgeR using replicate PBMC samples, with FDR below 0.01 and a log2 fold change above 5 up to day 15 being required. Each bulk clonotype received a CD4 or CD8 identity based on whether the sequenced CD4 or CD8 repertoire contained that clonotype at higher abundance. The raw public reads went through TCRdb reprocessing: fastp at Q25, MiXCR clone calling, in-frame beta chains kept. Entries that share a CDR3 protein sequence are merged under the most common genes and DNA. These V and J calls derive from TCRdb rather than the authors' analysis. The sample data list 300,000 to 400,000 distinct CDR3 sequences, and 8.5% to 10% of these were observed just once. The ten largest clones add up to more than 15% of the sample.

These data originate in a study of T cells after yellow fever vaccination (dated by TCRdb to the late 2010s). Some background on the complete study: Libraries from fractions with low cell numbers were prepared with the SMART-Seq v4 Ultra Low Input RNA kit. To follow T-cell clones before and after primary and booster YFV17D yellow fever vaccination, bulk TCR alpha and beta repertoires were sequenced over time. The cohort comprised two healthy male donors, one aged 18 to 30 and one aged 30 to 40 years. Blood samples were taken at several timepoints before and after primary and secondary immunization, and bulk PBMC replicates and cell subsets were isolated.

Study-wide findings and limitations: After the booster, most clones that had expanded after primary vaccination were detected again (around 96% of CD4 and 70% to 90% of CD8), suggesting broad maintenance of memory. A small share of clonotypes occurred in both CD4 and CD8 compartments, likely arising from convergent recombination. The study included only two donors, which limits how far the findings can be generalized. Because abundant contaminating clonotypes from the bulk population could be contained in FACS-sorted repertoires, computational filtering was required. Compared with the primary T-cell response, the secondary T-cell response was faster but weaker, reaching its peak on day 5 rather than on day 15.

Sample treatment or condition, as interpreted from the label and publication: live attenuated yellow fever vaccine strain. At every blood-draw timepoint, two biological replicates of bulk PBMCs were collected. PBMCs were isolated from peripheral blood using a standard Ficoll-Paque protocol. TriZol was used to extract RNA from bulk PBMCs, from CD4 and CD8 fractions, and from dextramer-positive and dextramer-negative fractions. CDR1 and CDR2 were assigned from the germline V gene as SGHTA and FQGNSA. V is clipped by 3 bases and J by 8 bases, and the sequence between their germline boundaries is 28 bases long. The CDR3 goes from the cysteine to the phenylalanine over 19 residues. Of the read, only the CDR3 DNA is kept; its 57 bases are in frame from base 1.

The source is a man aged 18 to 35 who received the YFV17D yellow fever vaccine. Sample: PBMCs, taken on the day of the first yellow fever vaccination. The chain joins TRBV7-2 to TRBJ2-2; the D segment could be TRBD2, given 6 matching bases. CDR3 protein: CASSFSRLSGRKNSGELFF. Read as DNA, the sequence is TGTGCCAGCAGCTTTAGCAGATTATCCGGGAGAAAAAACTCGGGGGAGCTGTTTTTT. Supplemented by the reference TRBV7-2 and TRBJ2-2 proteins around the CDR3, the complete variable domain is GAGVSQSPSNKVTEKGKDVELRCDPISGHTALYWYRQSLGQGLEFLIYFQGNSAPDKSGLPSDRFSAERTGGSVSTLTIQRTQQEDSAVYLCASSFSRLSGRKNSGELFFGEGSRLTVL.